This T cell receptor beta chain was observed in a study of cytomegalovirus exposure and HLA in healthy donors. Primers for the PCR totalled 60 Vbeta and 13 Jbeta. Method: immunoSEQ multiplex PCR; TCRdb's copy keeps in-frame clones and lacks some. The table has under 250,000 clones, about three quarters seen once; the top ten hold 1.5% to 2%. Sequenced sample: PBMCs. The receptor's source is a male donor in good health and CMV-seronegative.

The CDR3 is CASSSSGTGTNSPLHF. The CDR3 DNA reads TGTGCCAGCAGTTCATCCGGGACAGGGACAAATTCACCCCTCCACTTT. V usage is TRBV28 and J usage is TRBJ1-6, with 9 bases that match TRBD1. V lost 4 bases and J lost 7; bases outside the gene matches: 8. CDR1 MDHEN and CDR2 SYDVKM come from the germline V gene. The CDR3 covers 16 residues.